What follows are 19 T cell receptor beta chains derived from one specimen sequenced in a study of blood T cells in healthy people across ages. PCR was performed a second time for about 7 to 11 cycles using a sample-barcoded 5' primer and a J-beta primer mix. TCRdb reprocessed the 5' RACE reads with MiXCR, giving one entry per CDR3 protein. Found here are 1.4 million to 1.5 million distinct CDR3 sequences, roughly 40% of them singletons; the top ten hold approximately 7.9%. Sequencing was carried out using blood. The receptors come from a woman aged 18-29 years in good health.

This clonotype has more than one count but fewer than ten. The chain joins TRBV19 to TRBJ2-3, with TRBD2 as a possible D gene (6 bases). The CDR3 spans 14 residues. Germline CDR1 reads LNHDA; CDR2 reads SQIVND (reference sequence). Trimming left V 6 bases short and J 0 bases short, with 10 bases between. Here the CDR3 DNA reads TGTGCCAGTAGCGGGGGTCCTAGCACAGATACGCAGTATTTT. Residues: CASSGGPSTDTQYF.

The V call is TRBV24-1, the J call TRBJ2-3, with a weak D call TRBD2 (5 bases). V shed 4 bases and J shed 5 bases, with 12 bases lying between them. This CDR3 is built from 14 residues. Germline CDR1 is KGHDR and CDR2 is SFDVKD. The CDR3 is CATSETGSGDTQYF. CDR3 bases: TGTGCCACCAGTGAGACGGGATCTGGAGATACGCAGTATTTT.

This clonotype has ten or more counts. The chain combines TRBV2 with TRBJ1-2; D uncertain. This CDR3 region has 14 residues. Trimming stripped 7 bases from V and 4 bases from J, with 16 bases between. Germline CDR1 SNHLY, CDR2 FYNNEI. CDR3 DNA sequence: TGTGCCAGCACCGCGGGTAGGGAGGGCTATGGCTACACCTTC. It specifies CASTAGREGYGYTF.

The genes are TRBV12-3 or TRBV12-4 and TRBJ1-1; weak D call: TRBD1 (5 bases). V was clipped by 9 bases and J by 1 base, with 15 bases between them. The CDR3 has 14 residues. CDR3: CASTFFGGNTEAFF. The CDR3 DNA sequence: TGTGCCAGTACATTCTTCGGGGGGAACACTGAAGCTTTCTTT.

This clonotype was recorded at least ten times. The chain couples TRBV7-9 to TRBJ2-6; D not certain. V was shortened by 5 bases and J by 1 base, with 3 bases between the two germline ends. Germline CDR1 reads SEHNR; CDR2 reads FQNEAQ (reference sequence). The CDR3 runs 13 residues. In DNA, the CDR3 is TGTGCCAGCAGCGCATCTGGGGCCAACGTCCTGACTTTC. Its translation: CASSASGANVLTF.

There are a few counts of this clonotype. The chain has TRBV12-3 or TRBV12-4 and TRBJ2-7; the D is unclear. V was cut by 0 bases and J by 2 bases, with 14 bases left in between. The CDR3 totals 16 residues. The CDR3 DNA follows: TGTGCCAGCAGTTTAGCAGGTGGCGACTTCGCCTACGAGCAGTACTTC. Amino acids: CASSLAGGDFAYEQYF.

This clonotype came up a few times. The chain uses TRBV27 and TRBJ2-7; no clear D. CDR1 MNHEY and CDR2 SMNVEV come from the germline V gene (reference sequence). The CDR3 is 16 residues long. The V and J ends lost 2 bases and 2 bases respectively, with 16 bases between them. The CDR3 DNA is TGTGCCAGCAGTTTAGGGCATGGTGGGAACCCCTACGAGCAGTACTTC. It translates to CASSLGHGGNPYEQYF.

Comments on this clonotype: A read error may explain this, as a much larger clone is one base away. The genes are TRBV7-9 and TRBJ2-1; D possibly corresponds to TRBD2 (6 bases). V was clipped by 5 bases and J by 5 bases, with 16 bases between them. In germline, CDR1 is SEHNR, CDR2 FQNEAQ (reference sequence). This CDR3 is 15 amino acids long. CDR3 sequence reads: CASSVPLAPDNEQFF. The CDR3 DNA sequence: TGTGCCAGCAGCGTACCCCTAGCGCCCGACAATGAGCAGTTCTTC.

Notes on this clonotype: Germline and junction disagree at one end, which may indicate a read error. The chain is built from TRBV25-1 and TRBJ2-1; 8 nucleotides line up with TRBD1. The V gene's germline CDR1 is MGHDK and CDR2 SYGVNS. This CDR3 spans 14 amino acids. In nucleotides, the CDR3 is TGTGTCAGCAGTGAACCAGGGGGCATGGATGAGCAGTTCTTC. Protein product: CVSSEPGGMDEQFF.

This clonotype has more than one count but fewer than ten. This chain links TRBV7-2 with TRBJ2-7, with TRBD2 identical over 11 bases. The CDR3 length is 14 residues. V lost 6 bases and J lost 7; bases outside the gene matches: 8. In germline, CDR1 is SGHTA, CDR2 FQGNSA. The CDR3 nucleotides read TGTGCCAGCAGTCCCGGGACTAGCGGAAGGGAGCAGTACTTC. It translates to CASSPGTSGREQYF. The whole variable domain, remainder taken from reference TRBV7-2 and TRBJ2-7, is GAGVSQSPSNKVTEKGKDVELRCDPISGHTALYWYRQSLGQGLEFLIYFQGNSAPDKSGLPSDRFSAERTGGSVSTLTIQRTQQEDSAVYLCASSPGTSGREQYFGPGTRLTVT.

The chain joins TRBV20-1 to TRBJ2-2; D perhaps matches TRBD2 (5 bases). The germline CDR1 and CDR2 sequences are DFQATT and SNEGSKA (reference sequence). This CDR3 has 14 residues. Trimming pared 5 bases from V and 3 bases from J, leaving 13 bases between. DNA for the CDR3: TGCAGTGCTCATGGCGGGTCAGACACCGGGGAGCTGTTTTTT. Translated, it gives CSAHGGSDTGELFF.

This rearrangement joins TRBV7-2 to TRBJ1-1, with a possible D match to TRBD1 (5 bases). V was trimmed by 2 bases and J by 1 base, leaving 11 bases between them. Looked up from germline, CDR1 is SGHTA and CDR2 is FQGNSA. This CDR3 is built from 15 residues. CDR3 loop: CASSLQGSSNTEAFF. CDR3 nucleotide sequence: TGTGCCAGCAGCTTACAGGGTAGTTCGAACACTGAAGCTTTCTTT.

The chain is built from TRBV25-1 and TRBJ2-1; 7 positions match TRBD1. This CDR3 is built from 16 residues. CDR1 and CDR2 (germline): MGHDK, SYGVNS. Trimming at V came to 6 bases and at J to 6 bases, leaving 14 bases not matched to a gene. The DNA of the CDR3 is TGTGCCAGCAGCCGAACGGGAAGGGGGCTCACCAATGAGCAGTTCTTC. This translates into CASSRTGRGLTNEQFF.

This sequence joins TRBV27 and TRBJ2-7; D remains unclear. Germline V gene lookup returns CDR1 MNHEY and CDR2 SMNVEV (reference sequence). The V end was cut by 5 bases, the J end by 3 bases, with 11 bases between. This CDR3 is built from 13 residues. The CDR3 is CASSPQSNYEQYF. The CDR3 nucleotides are TGTGCCAGCAGTCCCCAATCGAACTACGAGCAGTACTTC.

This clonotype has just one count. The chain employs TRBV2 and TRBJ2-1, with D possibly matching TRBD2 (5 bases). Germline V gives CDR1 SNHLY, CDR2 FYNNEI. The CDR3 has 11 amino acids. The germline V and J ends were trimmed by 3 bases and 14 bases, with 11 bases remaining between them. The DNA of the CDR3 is TGTGCCAGCAGTGAGCGGGTGGTAAAGTTCTTC. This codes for CASSERVVKFF.

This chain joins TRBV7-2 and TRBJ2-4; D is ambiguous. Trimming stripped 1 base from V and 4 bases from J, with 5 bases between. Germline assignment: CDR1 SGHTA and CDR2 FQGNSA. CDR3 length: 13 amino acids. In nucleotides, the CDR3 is TGTGCCAGCAGCTTAGGCGTGAAAAACATTCAGTACTTC. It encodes CASSLGVKNIQYF.

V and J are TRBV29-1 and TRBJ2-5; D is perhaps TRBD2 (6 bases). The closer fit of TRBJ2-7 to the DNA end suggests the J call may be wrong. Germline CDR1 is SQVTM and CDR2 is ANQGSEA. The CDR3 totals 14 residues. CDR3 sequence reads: CSVQDGGTSYEQYF. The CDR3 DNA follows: TGCAGCGTCCAAGACGGGGGTACGTCCTACGAGCAGTACTTC.

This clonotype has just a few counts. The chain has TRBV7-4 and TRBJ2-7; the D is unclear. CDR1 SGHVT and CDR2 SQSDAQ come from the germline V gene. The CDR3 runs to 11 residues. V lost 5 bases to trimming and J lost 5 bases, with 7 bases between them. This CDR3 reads CASSPQHEQYF. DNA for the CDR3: TGTGCCAGCAGCCCGCAACACGAGCAGTACTTC.

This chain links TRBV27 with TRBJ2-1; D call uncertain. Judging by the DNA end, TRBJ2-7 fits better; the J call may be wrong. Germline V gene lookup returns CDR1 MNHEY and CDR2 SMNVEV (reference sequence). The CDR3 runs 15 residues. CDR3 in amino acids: CASSLEGTSYNEQYF. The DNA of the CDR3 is TGTGCCAGCAGTTTAGAAGGAACCTCCTACAATGAGCAGTACTTC.